This T cell receptor beta chain was obtained from a study of T-cell memory formation after mild COVID-19. CDR1 is MNHEY, CDR2 SVGAGI, per germline. V lost 2 bases, J lost 9 bases, and 5 bases stayed unmatched. The CDR3 has 15 residues. From the 5' RACE reads, TCRdb called clonotypes with MiXCR, one entry per CDR3 protein. The sample consists of roughly 190,000 distinct CDR3 sequences, 8% to 11% of them appearing once. This clonotype was seen only a few times. Source material: PBMCs or a T cell subset sorted from them (not recorded which). The source of this sequence is a man aged 18 to 30 who had mild COVID-19 (a few samples of this study predate the infection). Cell type and time point are not known. This rearrangement joins TRBV6-5 to TRBJ2-1; 12 bases align to TRBD2. The CDR3 DNA reads as TGTGCCAGCAGTTACGTACTAGCGGGGGGCCGTGAGCAGTTCTTC. It encodes CASSYVLAGGREQFF.